The text below deals with one T cell receptor (beta chain). Its binding antigen is unknown. Base qualities are missing; no much larger clone stands one base away. The data were obtained in a study of STAT5B mutations in CD4+ large granular lymphocyte leukemia (dated by TCRdb to between 2021 and 2024). Concerning the study at large: Among the healthy controls, the CDR3 'QG' motif was associated with a particular HLA allele. Flow cytometry performed on FACSCanto II or FACSVerse showed that the purified fractions had more than 95% purity among lymphocytes. The study compared the TCRbeta repertoires of patients with CD4+ T-cell large granular lymphocyte leukemia against those of healthy blood donors. Study-wide findings and limitations: The data were not HLA-matched, and the relatively small sample size could explain the higher clonality seen in CD4+ compared with CD8+ T-LGLL. Each patient's main leukemic clonotypes were private, but about a quarter of these clonotypes showed up at low frequency in the non-leukemic repertoires of other patients. TRBV06-family usage was enriched among the top patient clones (8/27) compared with healthy controls (2/35). Greater clonality appeared to be present in CD4-sorted patient repertoires than in healthy CD4+ repertoires, and the difference was retained after the putative leukemic clones were removed.

V loses 5 bases of germline sequence and J loses 4 bases, and the interval between the two ends is 10 bases. From a lookup of the germline V gene (reference sequence), CDR1 and CDR2 are LNHDA and SQIVND. The CDR3 starts with the cysteine, ends with the phenylalanine, and has 13 residues. CDR3 DNA is the only sequence kept; it has 39 bases, read in frame from the first base. TCRbeta rearrangements were sequenced from genomic DNA using the immunoSEQ assay at survey resolution. Regarding the original processing steps: In the TCR sequencing data, the lowest productive clonotype frequency that could be detected was 2.59 x 10-5. Only productive TCRbeta rearrangements, defined as complete and in-frame sequences, were included in the analyses. Sample clonality was computed as Simpson clonality in the immunoSEQ Analyzer version 3.0. Clones were binned by frequency as very rare, small, medium, large (1-20%) or hyperexpanded (>20%). Generation probabilities were estimated with OLGA 1.2.3, V-gene circos plots were generated with VDJtools, specificities were searched for in VDJdb, and CDR3 motifs were identified with GLIPH. TCRdb's version of the immuneACCESS table is confined to in-frame rearrangements and falls short of the full clone set. An unresolved V gene accounts for under half of the shortfall where checked; the remainder is of unknown origin. V, J and clone size were drawn from that table, and D and trimming were deduced from the DNA. The sample table lists about 35,000 clones, approximately 67% of them with a count of one. 1.5% to 2% of the sample comes from the top ten.

Healthy controls were some 40 blood donors whose buffy coats came from the Finnish Red Cross blood service. All TCR-sequenced material derived from peripheral blood: patient blood samples and healthy donor buffy coats. Ficoll-Hypaque gradient centrifugation was used to isolate peripheral blood mononuclear cells. For the healthy controls, CD4+ cells were obtained from buffy coats by magnetic purification. Genomic DNA was extracted with the Gentra Puregene Cell and Tissue kit and quantified on a Qubit 2.0 fluorometer. The chain couples TRBV19 to TRBJ2-3; the D segment might be TRBD1 or TRBD2, since each matches 5 bases. Sequenced sample: CD4+ T cells from blood buffy coats. The sequence was collected from a human donor in good health. The DNA sequence follows: TGTGCCAGTAGTCTGGGACGCGCAGATACGCAGTATTTT. It encodes CASSLGRADTQYF.